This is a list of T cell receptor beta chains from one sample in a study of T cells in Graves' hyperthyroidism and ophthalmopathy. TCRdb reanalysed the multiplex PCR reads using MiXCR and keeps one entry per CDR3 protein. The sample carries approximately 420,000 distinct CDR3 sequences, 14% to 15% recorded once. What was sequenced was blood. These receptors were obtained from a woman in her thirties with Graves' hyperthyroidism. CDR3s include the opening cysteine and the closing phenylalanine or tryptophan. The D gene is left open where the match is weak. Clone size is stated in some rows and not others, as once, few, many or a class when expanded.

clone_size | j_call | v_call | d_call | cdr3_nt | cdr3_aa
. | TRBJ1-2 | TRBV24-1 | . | TGTGCCACCAGTGATGGTTTGGCTAACTATGGCTACACCTTC | CATSDGLANYGYTF
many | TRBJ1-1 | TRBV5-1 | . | TGCGCCAGCAGCGAAAGACAGAATCCTAACACTGAAGCTTTCTTT | CASSERQNPNTEAFF
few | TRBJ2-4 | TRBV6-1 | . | TGTGCCAGCAGGACTGTCGGGGGCGAATCCAAAAACATTCAGTACTTC | CASRTVGGESKNIQYF
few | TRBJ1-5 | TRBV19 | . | TGTGCCAGTAGGCCACCCGGAGGGGTTAGCAATCAGCCCCAGCATTTT | CASRPPGGVSNQPQHF
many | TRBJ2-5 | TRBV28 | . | TGTGCCAGCAGCAGGGACGGGGACCAAGAGACCCAGTACTTC | CASSRDGDQETQYF
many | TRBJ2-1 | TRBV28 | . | TGTGCCACCCGGACAGACTACAATGAGCAGTTCTTC | CATRTDYNEQFF
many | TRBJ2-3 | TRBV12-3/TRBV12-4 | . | TGTGCCAGCCAGTGGCTAGCAGCAGGAGATACGCAGTATTTT | CASQWLAAGDTQYF
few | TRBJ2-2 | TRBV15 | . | TGTGCCACCAGCACCCCTGCCGGGGAGCTGTTTTTT | CATSTPAGELFF
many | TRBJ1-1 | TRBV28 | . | TGTGCCAGCAGTTTATTTATAGGAGGCGGCACTGAAGCTTTCTTT | CASSLFIGGGTEAFF
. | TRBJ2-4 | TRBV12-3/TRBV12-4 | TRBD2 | TGTGCCAGCAGTTTCGCGGGAGGCCCAAAAAACATTCAGTACTTC | CASSFAGGPKNIQYF
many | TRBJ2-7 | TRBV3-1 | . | TGTGCCAGCCAAGGCGCCGGCGAGCAGTACTTC | CASQGAGEQYF
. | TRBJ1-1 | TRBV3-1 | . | TGTGCCAGCAGCCAAGATTACAGGACAGTCTACATGAACACTGAAGCTTTCTTT | CASSQDYRTVYMNTEAFF
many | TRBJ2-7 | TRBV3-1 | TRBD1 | TGTGCCAGCAGCCGTACAGCAGGACAGGGGAAACCCCACGAGCAGTACTTC | CASSRTAGQGKPHEQYF
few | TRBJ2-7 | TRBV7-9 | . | TGTGCCAGCAGACCCCGAGGGGGGAGGGCCTTGGAGGAGCAGTACTTC | CASRPRGGRALEEQYF
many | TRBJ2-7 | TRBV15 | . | TGTGCCACCAGCAGACCCGACGGCTCCTACGAGCAGTACTTC | CATSRPDGSYEQYF
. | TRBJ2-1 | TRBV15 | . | TGTGCCACCAGCAGAGATGGAGGGATTAGCGCTAACAATGAGCAGTTCTTC | CATSRDGGISANNEQFF
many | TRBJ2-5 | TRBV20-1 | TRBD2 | TGCAGTGCTAGAGGGGGAAAGCGGGGCCAAACCCAAGAGACCCAGTACTTC | CSARGGKRGQTQETQYF
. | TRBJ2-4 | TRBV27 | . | TGTGCCAGCAGCCGGTATGCCCCCGGGAACATTCAGTACTTC | CASSRYAPGNIQYF
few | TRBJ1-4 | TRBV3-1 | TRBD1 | TGTGCCAGCAGCCGCCGACAGGGGGTAAATGAAAAACTGTTTTTT | CASSRRQGVNEKLFF
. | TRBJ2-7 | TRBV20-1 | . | TGCAGTGCTCGGCAGGGATACGAGCAGTACTTC | CSARQGYEQYF
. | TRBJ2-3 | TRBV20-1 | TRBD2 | TGCAGTGCTAGGAGCGGGAGTATAGATACGCAGTATTTT | CSARSGSIDTQYF
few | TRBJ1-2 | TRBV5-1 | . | TGCGCCAGCAGCTCTTACATGTCGTATGGCTACACCTTC | CASSSYMSYGYTF